A single T cell receptor (beta chain) is shown here with its context. Antigen specificity is unknown. The protocol was immunoSEQ multiplex PCR, while the TCRdb copy is restricted to in-frame clones and leaves out a portion. The table lists roughly 100,000 clones, roughly 90% of them singletons. The CDR3 is 11 amino acids. V gave up 4 bases and J gave up 5 bases, with 3 bases separating them. The data derive from a study of T cell responses to AZD1222 COVID-19 vaccine. Findings of the study overall: Spike-specific TCR breadth and depth were elevated following two AZD1222 doses.

This sequence originates from an adult in good health. The source was peripheral blood, collected on day 0 of AZD1222 vaccination. V is TRBV23-1 and J is TRBJ1-5; D remains ambiguous. TRBV23-1 is designated an ORF whose function remains uncertain. CDR3 sequence: CASSPHQPQHF. CDR3 sequence (DNA): TGCGCCAGCAGTCCGCATCAGCCCCAGCATTTT.